Below, 14 T cell receptor beta chains from the same sample are listed, as sequenced in a study of blood T cells in healthy people across ages. It was with a sample-barcoded 5' primer and a J-beta primer mix that a second PCR of roughly 7 to 12 cycles was run. TCRdb ran MiXCR on the 5' RACE reads and lists one entry per CDR3 protein. The data show about 800,000 distinct CDR3 sequences, with 20% to 25% seen just once and approximately 3.7% held by the top ten. This sample was also put to use in a study of T cells of mothers and their children.

Sequenced: blood. The origin of the receptors is a boy younger than 18 in good health.

This chain joins TRBV7-6 and TRBJ1-2; 8 bases agree with TRBD1. Germline V CDR1 and CDR2: SGHVS, FNYEAQ. This CDR3 is built from 13 residues. With V trimmed by 5 bases and J by 4 bases, 3 bases remained unmatched. The CDR3 sequence is CASSPGGRYGYTF. CDR3 nucleotides: TGTGCCAGCAGCCCAGGGGGCCGCTATGGCTACACCTTC.

In nucleotides, the CDR3 is TGTGCCAGCAGTTTCGGGACAGATTATGATGAGCAGTACTTC. Translating gives CASSFGTDYDEQYF. The gene calls are TRBV28 and TRBJ2-7; 7 nucleotides align to TRBD1. The germline V gene encodes CDR1 MDHEN and CDR2 SYDVKM. The CDR3 loop spans 14 amino acids. With V trimmed by 3 bases and J by 7 bases, 9 bases remained unmatched.

This clonotype was picked up a small number of times. This sequence joins TRBV7-8 and TRBJ2-4, with a tentative D call TRBD2 (6 bases). Germline CDR1 is SGHVS and CDR2 is FQNEAQ. CDR3 length equals 17 residues. V was cut by 2 bases and J by 2 bases, with 16 bases left in between. In DNA, the CDR3 is TGTGCCAGCAGCTTAACCGGCGGGGTGAGGTCCAAAAACATTCAGTACTTC. It yields the protein CASSLTGGVRSKNIQYF.

This clonotype was seen only a few times. This chain joins TRBV6-2 or TRBV6-3 and TRBJ2-6, with no clear D. Germline V gene sequence: CDR1 MNHEY, CDR2 SVGEGT. The CDR3 totals 15 residues. Trimming took 2 bases from V and 1 from J, leaving 6 bases between them. CDR3 bases: TGTGCCAGCAGTTACCCCGCATCTGGGGCCAACGTCCTGACTTTC. It encodes CASSYPASGANVLTF.

The V call is TRBV27, the J call TRBJ1-6, with a weak D call TRBD1 (5 bases). Trimming took 2 bases from V and 7 from J, leaving 9 bases between them. This CDR3 has 14 amino acids. Germline CDR1 is MNHEY and CDR2 is SMNVEV (reference sequence). The CDR3 DNA is TGTGCCAGCAGTTTAGGACAAAAGAATTCACCCCTCCACTTT. Protein: CASSLGQKNSPLHF.

This clonotype was seen only a few times. The chain is built from TRBV29-1 and TRBJ2-7; the D is unclear. Germline CDR1 is SQVTM and CDR2 is ANQGSEA. V lost 1 base to trimming and J lost 1 base, with 11 bases between them. The CDR3 is 14 residues long. Here the CDR3 DNA reads TGCAGCGTTGAAGTTGTTAGCAGGTCCTACGAGCAGTACTTC. Amino acids: CSVEVVSRSYEQYF.

This clonotype was counted between two and nine times. V and J are TRBV12-3 or TRBV12-4 and TRBJ2-6, with unresolved D. CDR3 length equals 16 residues. Trimming stripped 3 bases from V and 6 bases from J, with 15 bases between. The chain's CDR3 is CASSFRAPRQANVLTF. The CDR3 DNA reads TGTGCCAGCAGTTTCCGGGCCCCAAGACAGGCCAACGTCCTGACTTTC.

This chain joins TRBV4-3 and TRBJ2-1, with unresolved D. V dropped 2 bases and J dropped 8 bases, with 19 bases sitting between them. Germline CDR1 and CDR2: LGHNA and YSLEER. This CDR3 is 16 amino acids long. CDR3 nucleotide sequence: TGCGCCAGCAGCCAATCAAGGCGAGGAGCACTACATGAGCAGTTCTTC. It yields the protein CASSQSRRGALHEQFF.

This rearrangement joins TRBV4-3 to TRBJ2-3; 7 bases agree with TRBD2. Germline lookup yields CDR1 LGHNA and CDR2 YSLEER. The J segment lost 6 bases and the V segment lost 0 bases, leaving 12 bases of the junction unmatched. The CDR3 sequence is 17 residues long. CDR3 sequence: CASSQEGGGSGADTQYF. The CDR3 DNA reads as TGCGCCAGCAGCCAAGAAGGCGGCGGGAGTGGGGCGGATACGCAGTATTTT.

The table lists this clonotype with a few counts. V is TRBV15 and J is TRBJ2-3, with TRBD2 as a possible D gene (6 bases). This CDR3 is built from 13 residues. V lost 5 bases, J lost 0 bases, and 6 bases lay in between. Germline V CDR1 and CDR2: LNHNV, YYDKDF (reference sequence). CDR3 residues: CATSGRSTDTQYF. CDR3 bases: TGTGCCACCAGCGGGAGGAGCACAGATACGCAGTATTTT.

The chain employs TRBV9 and TRBJ2-2, with TRBD1 matching over 10 bases. The germline V gene has CDR1 SGDLS and CDR2 YYNGEE. Trimming at V came to 2 bases and at J to 7 bases, leaving 2 bases not matched to a gene. This CDR3 contains 14 residues. The CDR3 loop reads CASSVGQGRGELFF. DNA of the CDR3: TGTGCCAGCAGCGTGGGACAGGGGCGCGGGGAGCTGTTTTTT.

The rearrangement uses TRBV6-6 and TRBJ2-3, with D possibly TRBD2 on 7 matching bases. Germline CDR1 MNHNY, CDR2 SVGAGI (reference sequence). The CDR3 runs 14 residues. Trimming removed 4 bases from V and 4 bases from J, with 12 bases in between. The CDR3 protein is CASSLGGPPDTQYF. Here the CDR3 DNA reads TGTGCCAGCAGTTTGGGGGGGCCGCCAGATACGCAGTATTTT.

A few counts support this clonotype. The genes are TRBV7-9 and TRBJ2-5; D gene unclear. Gene TRBJ2-1 matches the end of the DNA better, so the J call may be wrong. Germline V gene lookup returns CDR1 SEHNR and CDR2 FQNEAQ (reference sequence). This CDR3 is 15 amino acids long. The CDR3: CASSPVAVLGNEQFF. DNA of the CDR3: TGTGCCAGCAGCCCGGTTGCTGTACTTGGTAATGAGCAGTTCTTC.

The genes are TRBV27 and TRBJ2-7, with D possibly being TRBD2 (6 bases). Germline lookup yields CDR1 MNHEY and CDR2 SMNVEV (reference sequence). V was pared by 11 bases and J by 2 bases, with 19 bases between. The CDR3 consists of 14 residues. The CDR3 DNA is TGTGCCTGCCGTCAGGGACTTTCTCCCTACGAGCAGTACTTC. This translates into CACRQGLSPYEQYF.